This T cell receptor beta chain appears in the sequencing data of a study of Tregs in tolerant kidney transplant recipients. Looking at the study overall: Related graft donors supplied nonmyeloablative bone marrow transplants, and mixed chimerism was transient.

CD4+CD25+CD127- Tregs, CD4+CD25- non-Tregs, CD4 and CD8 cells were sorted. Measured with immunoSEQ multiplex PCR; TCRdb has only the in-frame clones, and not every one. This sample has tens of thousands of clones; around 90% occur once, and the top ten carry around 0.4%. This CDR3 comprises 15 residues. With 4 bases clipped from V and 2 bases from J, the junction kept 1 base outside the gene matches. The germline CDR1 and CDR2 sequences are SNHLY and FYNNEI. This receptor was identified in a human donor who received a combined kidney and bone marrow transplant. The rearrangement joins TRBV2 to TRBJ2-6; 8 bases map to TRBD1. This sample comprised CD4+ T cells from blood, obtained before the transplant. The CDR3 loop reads CASSVDRAGANVLTF. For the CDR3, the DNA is TGTGCCAGCAGTGTGGACAGGGCTGGGGCCAACGTCCTGACTTTC.